What follows describes a single TCR beta chain. The sample is drawn from a study of blood T cell repertoires in COVID-19. This table comes from immunoSEQ multiplex PCR, and its TCRdb copy is limited to in-frame clones, with some not included. The top ten hold under 4% of the sample, which has 110,000 or so clones, roughly 81% seen once. The sequencing sample was made of peripheral blood. The receptor comes from a man aged 40-49 years with acute or convalescent COVID-19.

CDR3 coding DNA: TGTGCCAGCAGCCACGAGGCGGGGGCCGGTAATTCACCCCTCCACTTT. Its translation is CASSHEAGAGNSPLHF. The chain couples TRBV7-9 to TRBJ1-6; D perhaps matches TRBD1 (6 bases). Germline CDR1 is SEHNR and CDR2 is FQNEAQ (reference sequence). The ends were cut back, 5 bases at V and 6 bases at J, with 17 bases in the middle. The CDR3 totals 16 residues.